This TCR beta chain was identified during a study of cytomegalovirus exposure and HLA in healthy donors. This clone was detected only a few times. The PCR ran on 60 Vbeta and 13 Jbeta primers. Profiled with immunoSEQ multiplex PCR; TCRdb holds only in-frame clones, not every one. The table lists roughly 100,000 clones, roughly 71% of them singletons. V shed 4 bases and J shed 2 bases, with 12 bases lying between them. CDR3 size: 14 residues. Germline assignment: CDR1 LGHNA and CDR2 YSLEER. The chain couples TRBV4-3 to TRBJ2-7; D perhaps matches TRBD1 (6 bases). Sequenced sample: PBMCs. The TCR was taken from a male donor in good health and CMV-seropositive. The CDR3 spells CASSRGRGTYEQYF. CDR3 bases: TGCGCCAGCAGCCGGGGCAGGGGAACCTACGAGCAGTACTTC.